This TCR beta chain was obtained from a study of memory B cells and T cells in multiple sclerosis listed by TCRdb under 2018. Describing the broader study: The study compared the TCR beta repertoires of autoproliferating peripheral T cells with those of brain lesion-infiltrating T cells in multiple sclerosis patients. A couple of multiple sclerosis patients, for whom either brain lesions at autopsy or brain-infiltrating cells from biopsy were available, were included in TCR sequencing. Findings and caveats that apply to the study as a whole: Clone-set sizes varied between compartments, which affected the numbers of shared clonotypes and made normalization necessary.

Genomic DNA was extracted, and the immunoSEQ Platform was used to amplify TCRbeta CDR3 regions from that DNA. The immunoSEQ assay combined multiplex PCR with high-throughput sequencing and a vendor bioinformatics pipeline. As for the original processing: Non-productive sequences and CDR3s shorter than 4 amino acids were excluded, and clonotype frequencies were recalculated for each sample. In immunoSEQ Analyzer 2.0, shared clonotypes were identified as identical CDR3 amino acid, V gene and J gene sequences. Repertoire overlap was normalized by dividing shared clonotype counts by the product of both clone-set sizes, with the result scaled by 1000 into arbitrary units. Entries here come from immuneACCESS through TCRdb and include only in-frame sequences with V and J called. Some clones fail to appear in such tables; in the studies checked, an unresolved V gene covers under half of the shortfall, and the cause of the remainder is unknown. The DNA was the basis for D and trimming; V, J and clone size are from that table. This sample is represented by about 15,000 clones; almost 70% of them were singletons. The ten largest clones add up to under 2.5% of the sample.

According to the germline V gene, CDR1 reads SGHDN and CDR2 reads FVKESK. A distance of 16 bases separates the germline ends of V and J, which lose 0 bases and 7 bases respectively. From the cysteine up to the phenylalanine, the CDR3 has a length of 16 residues. Of the read, only the CDR3 DNA is kept; its 48 bases are in frame from base 1. As concerns this clone: Its antigen has not been determined. Base quality data are lacking; no much larger clone is found one base away.

PBMCs were isolated by Ficoll density gradient centrifugation and cryopreserved before use. The rearrangement joined TRBV14 to TRBJ2-1; matching of 5 bases hints at TRBD2 as the D gene. The clonotype comes from a human donor with multiple sclerosis. Material for sequencing was memory (CD45RO+) CD4+ T cells from blood. Interpreted using the paper, the cell subset or site label stands for: CD45RO+ memory T cells sorted from peripheral blood. The DNA sequence reads TGTGCCAGCAGCCAAGAACGGGGTACCCCCTCGAATGAGCAGTTCTTC. Translated, this is CASSQERGTPSNEQFF.